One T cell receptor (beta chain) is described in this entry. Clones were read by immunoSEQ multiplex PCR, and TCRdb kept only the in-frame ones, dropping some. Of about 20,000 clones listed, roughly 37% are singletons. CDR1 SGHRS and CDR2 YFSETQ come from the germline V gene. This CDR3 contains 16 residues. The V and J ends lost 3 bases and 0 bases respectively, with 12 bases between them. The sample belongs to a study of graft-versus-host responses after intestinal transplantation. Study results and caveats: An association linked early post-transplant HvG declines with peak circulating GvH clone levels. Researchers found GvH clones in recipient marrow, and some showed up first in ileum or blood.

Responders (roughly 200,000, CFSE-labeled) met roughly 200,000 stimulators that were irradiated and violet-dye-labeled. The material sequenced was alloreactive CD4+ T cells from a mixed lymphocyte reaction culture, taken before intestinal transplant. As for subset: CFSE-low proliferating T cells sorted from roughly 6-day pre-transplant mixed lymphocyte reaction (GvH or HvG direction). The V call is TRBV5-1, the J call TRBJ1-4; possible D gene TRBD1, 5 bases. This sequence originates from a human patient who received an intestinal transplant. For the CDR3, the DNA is TGCGCCAGCAGCTGGGGACCGAAAGCAACTAATGAAAAACTGTTTTTT. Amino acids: CASSWGPKATNEKLFF.